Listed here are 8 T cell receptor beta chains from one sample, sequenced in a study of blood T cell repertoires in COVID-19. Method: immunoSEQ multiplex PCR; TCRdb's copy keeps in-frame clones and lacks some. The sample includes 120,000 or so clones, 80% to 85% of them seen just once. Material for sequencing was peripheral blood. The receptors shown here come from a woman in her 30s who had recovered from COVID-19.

The CDR3 DNA follows: TGCGCCAGCAGCGTGGGAGGCTCCGGGGAGCTGTTTTTT. The encoded protein is CASSVGGSGELFF. V gene TRBV5-1 combines with J gene TRBJ2-2; D might be TRBD2 (6 bases). The V gene lost 4 bases and the J gene lost 6 bases, with 10 bases spanning the gap. This CDR3 is built from 13 residues. Germline CDR1 SGHRS, CDR2 YFSETQ.

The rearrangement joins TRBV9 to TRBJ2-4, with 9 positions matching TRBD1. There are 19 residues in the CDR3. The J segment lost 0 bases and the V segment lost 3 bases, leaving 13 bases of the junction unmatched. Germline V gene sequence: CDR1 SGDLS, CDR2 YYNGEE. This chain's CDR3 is CASSGLGQGSDLAKNIQYF. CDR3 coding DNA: TGTGCCAGCAGCGGCCTCGGACAGGGGTCGGACCTAGCCAAAAACATTCAGTACTTC.

In nucleotides, the CDR3 is TGTGCCAGCAGCCGGAGGAACTTTAATGAAAAACTGTTTTTT. It is translated as CASSRRNFNEKLFF. This chain uses TRBV14 with TRBJ1-4, with D unclear. The CDR3 is made up of 14 amino acids. V was pared by 4 bases and J by 4 bases, with 10 bases between. CDR1 is SGHDN and CDR2 is FVKESK in the germline V gene.

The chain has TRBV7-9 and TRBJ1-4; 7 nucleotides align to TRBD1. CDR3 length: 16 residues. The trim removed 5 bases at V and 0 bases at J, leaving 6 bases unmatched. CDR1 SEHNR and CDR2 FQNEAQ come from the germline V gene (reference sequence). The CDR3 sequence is CASSRQGLTTNEKLFF. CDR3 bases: TGTGCCAGCAGCCGACAGGGATTAACAACTAATGAAAAACTGTTTTTT.

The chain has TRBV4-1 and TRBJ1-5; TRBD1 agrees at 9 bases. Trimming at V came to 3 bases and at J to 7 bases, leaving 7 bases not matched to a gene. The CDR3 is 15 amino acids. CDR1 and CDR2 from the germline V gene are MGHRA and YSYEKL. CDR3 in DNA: TGCGCCAGCAGCCAGTCGGGACAGGGTAGGCAGCCCCAGCATTTT. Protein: CASSQSGQGRQPQHF.

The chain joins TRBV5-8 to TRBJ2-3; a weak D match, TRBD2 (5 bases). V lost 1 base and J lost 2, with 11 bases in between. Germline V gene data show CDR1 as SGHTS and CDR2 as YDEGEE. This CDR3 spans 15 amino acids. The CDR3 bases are TGTGCCAGCAGCTTGAGGCTAGCTTTCACAGATACGCAGTATTTT. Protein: CASSLRLAFTDTQYF.

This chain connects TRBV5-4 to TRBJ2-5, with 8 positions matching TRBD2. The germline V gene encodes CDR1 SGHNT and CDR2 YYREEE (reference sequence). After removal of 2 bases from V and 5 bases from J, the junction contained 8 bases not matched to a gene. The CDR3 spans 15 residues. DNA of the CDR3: TGTGCCAGCAGCTTTGGCGGGGGGCGTCCGGAGACCCAGTACTTC. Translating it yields CASSFGGGRPETQYF.

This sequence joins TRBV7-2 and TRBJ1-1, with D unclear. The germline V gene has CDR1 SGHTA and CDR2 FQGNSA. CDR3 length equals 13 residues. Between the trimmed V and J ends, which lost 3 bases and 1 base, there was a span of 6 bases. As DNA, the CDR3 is TGTGCCAGCAGCTTTCGACAGAACACTGAAGCTTTCTTT. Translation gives CASSFRQNTEAFF.